One sample yielded the 19 T cell receptor beta chains listed below, sequenced in a study of blood T cell repertoires in COVID-19. Profiling relied on immunoSEQ multiplex PCR, and the TCRdb table lists in-frame clones only, not all of them. The sample carries nearly 80,000 clones, approximately 90% recorded once. What was sequenced was peripheral blood. These receptors all stem from a woman aged 80 or over with active or convalescent COVID-19.

The gene calls are TRBV18 and TRBJ2-1, with D tentatively TRBD2 (6 bases). The CDR3 extends over 17 amino acids. The ends were cut back, 4 bases at V and 0 bases at J, with 16 bases in the middle. Germline-derived CDR1 and CDR2 are KGHSH and LQKENI. CDR3 DNA sequence: TGTGCCAGCTCACAGGGAGGCGGGGCGAGCTCCTACAATGAGCAGTTCTTC. It translates to CASSQGGGASSYNEQFF.

The rearrangement links TRBV6-5 to TRBJ2-7, with 8 bases fitting TRBD2. The CDR3 is made up of 14 amino acids. The ends lost 7 bases at V and 7 bases at J; junction bases unmatched: 12. Germline V gives CDR1 MNHEY, CDR2 SVGAGI. The CDR3 coding sequence is TGTGCCAGCACCCCTAGCGGGTATAGTGGGGAGCAGTACTTC. Its translation is CASTPSGYSGEQYF.

This clone showed up just once. The chain couples TRBV9 to TRBJ2-7; 11 nucleotides align to TRBD2. The ends lost 3 bases at V and 0 bases at J; junction bases unmatched: 5. Germline CDR1 and CDR2: SGDLS and YYNGEE. CDR3 length equals 16 residues. CDR3 DNA: TGTGCCAGCAGCGCGGGACTAGCGGTCAACTCCTACGAGCAGTACTTC. This translates into CASSAGLAVNSYEQYF.

The chain is built from TRBV25-1 and TRBJ2-7; D perhaps matches TRBD1 (5 bases). CDR1 and CDR2 from the germline V gene are MGHDK and SYGVNS. This CDR3 is 11 amino acids long. V lost 8 bases to trimming and J lost 6 bases, with 11 bases between them. CDR3 nucleotide sequence: TGTGCCAGCCCTCCGACAGTCGAGCAGTACTTC. Protein product: CASPPTVEQYF.

The genes are TRBV7-6 and TRBJ2-5; tentatively, D is TRBD2 (6 bases). The CDR3 spans 14 residues. Trimming removed 3 bases from V and 0 bases from J, with 8 bases in between. CDR1 is SGHVS and CDR2 is FNYEAQ in the germline V gene. The chain's CDR3 is CASSLGLNQETQYF. The CDR3 nucleotides are TGTGCCAGCAGCTTGGGACTGAACCAAGAGACCCAGTACTTC.

The chain has TRBV28 and TRBJ2-7; TRBD1 matches at 10 bases. This CDR3 is built from 14 residues. J was trimmed by 3 bases and V by 6 bases; bases with no gene match: 5. Per the germline V gene, CDR1 is MDHEN and CDR2 is SYDVKM. The CDR3 DNA reads TGTGCCAGCAGGCCCGGGACAGGGGACTACGAGCAGTACTTC. It encodes CASRPGTGDYEQYF.

This clone has a single count. This rearrangement joins TRBV6-2 or TRBV6-3 to TRBJ2-6, with D possibly TRBD2 on 6 matching bases. Per the germline V gene, CDR1 is MNHEY and CDR2 is SVGEGT. This CDR3 has 18 amino acids. V was trimmed by 5 bases and J by 0 bases, leaving 17 bases between them. The CDR3: CASSPPVAVSSGANVLTF. CDR3 in DNA: TGTGCCAGCAGTCCCCCGGTAGCGGTGAGCTCTGGGGCCAACGTCCTGACTTTC.

CDR3 bases: TGTGCCAGCAGTTCGATACCAGGGACAGGGACGAATTCACCCCTCCACTTT. Its translation is CASSSIPGTGTNSPLHF. The chain carries TRBV28 and TRBJ1-6, with TRBD1 matching over 9 bases. J lost 7 bases, V lost 4 bases, and 11 bases had no gene match. The CDR3 covers 17 residues. Per germline, CDR1 MDHEN and CDR2 SYDVKM. Supplemented by reference TRBV28 and TRBJ1-6, the full variable domain reads DVKVTQSSRYLVKRTGEKVFLECVQDMDHENMFWYRQDPGLGLRLIYFSYDVKMKEKGDIPEGYSVSREKKERFSLILESASTNQTSMYLCASSSIPGTGTNSPLHFGNGTRLTVT.

This clone was recorded once. The chain uses TRBV19 and TRBJ1-1, with TRBD1 as a possible D gene (6 bases). V shed 3 bases and J shed 1 base, with 9 bases lying between them. Germline CDR1 and CDR2: LNHDA and SQIVND (reference sequence). This CDR3 spans 14 amino acids. CDR3 region: CASSIQTGNTEAFF. The CDR3 DNA reads TGTGCCAGTAGTATTCAGACAGGGAACACTGAAGCTTTCTTT.

This clone was counted once. V usage is TRBV9 and J usage is TRBJ2-3; 11 bases map to TRBD2. This CDR3 comprises 16 residues. The trim removed 0 bases at V and 2 bases at J, leaving 2 bases unmatched. Germline-derived CDR1 and CDR2 are SGDLS and YYNGEE. The CDR3 sequence is CASSVDSGGATDTQYF. CDR3 bases: TGTGCCAGCAGCGTAGATAGCGGGGGGGCCACAGATACGCAGTATTTT.

This sequence joins TRBV5-1 and TRBJ2-7, with D perhaps TRBD2 (6 bases). The CDR3 is 13 amino acids. Germline V CDR1 and CDR2: SGHRS, YFSETQ. Trimming took off 2 bases at V and 5 bases at J, with 11 bases between the two ends. In nucleotides, the CDR3 is TGCGCCAGCAGCTTTGGAGGGCGGAACGAGCAGTACTTC. It encodes CASSFGGRNEQYF.

The chain recombines TRBV2 with TRBJ1-6; D uncertain. The CDR3 length is 12 residues. Germline V gene lookup returns CDR1 SNHLY and CDR2 FYNNEI. V lost 6 bases and J 9 bases, leaving 9 bases between the germline ends. The CDR3 reads CASRSSGSPLHF. CDR3 bases: TGTGCCAGCAGATCTTCGGGTTCACCCCTCCACTTT. Together with reference TRBV2 and TRBJ1-6, the CDR3 gives the full variable domain: EPEVTQTPSHQVTQMGQEVILRCVPISNHLYFYWYRQILGQKVEFLVSFYNNEISEKSEIFDDQFSVERPDGSNFTLKIRSTKLEDSAMYFCASRSSGSPLHFGNGTRLTVT.

This chain joins TRBV30 and TRBJ2-1; TRBD1 matches at 9 bases. Trimming cost V 5 bases and J 14 bases; bases outside gene matches: 4. Germline V gene data show CDR1 as GTSNPN and CDR2 as SVGIG (reference sequence). The CDR3 has 10 residues. CDR3 sequence (DNA): TGTGCCTGGGGCCGGGACAGGGAGTTCTTC. This codes for CAWGRDREFF.

The chain combines TRBV2 with TRBJ1-1; 9 bases align to TRBD1. Germline CDR1 reads SNHLY; CDR2 reads FYNNEI. J lost 5 bases, V lost 5 bases, and 3 bases had no gene match. This CDR3 has 13 amino acids. The CDR3 loop reads CASSLGQGTEAFF. CDR3 sequence (DNA): TGTGCCAGCAGTCTTGGACAGGGGACTGAAGCTTTCTTT.

Only one count was recorded for this clone. The V gene is TRBV7-9, the J gene TRBJ1-4, with a weak D call TRBD1 (5 bases). CDR3 length equals 14 residues. Germline CDR1 reads SEHNR; CDR2 reads FQNEAQ (reference sequence). Trimming took 5 bases from V and 8 from J, leaving 15 bases between them. CDR3 residues: CASSQGLSYEKLFF. The CDR3 DNA sequence: TGTGCCAGCAGCCAGGGACTGTCCTACGAAAAACTGTTTTTT.

A remark on this clone: Other DNA variants within this sample encode the same CDR3. V is TRBV28 and J is TRBJ2-7; possibly TRBD2 for D (6 bases). The CDR3 loop spans 12 amino acids. From germline, CDR1 is MDHEN and CDR2 SYDVKM. V shed 5 bases and J shed 2 bases, with 7 bases lying between them. For the CDR3, the DNA is TGTGCCAGCAGTCGGGGGACCTACGAGCAGTACTTC. It yields the protein CASSRGTYEQYF.

The chain combines TRBV4-2 with TRBJ1-5, with 10 bases lining up with TRBD1. The J segment lost 0 bases and the V segment lost 1 base, leaving 6 bases of the junction unmatched. The CDR3 contains 18 residues. Germline V gene sequence: CDR1 LGHNA, CDR2 YNFKEQ. CDR3 loop: CASSQALDRGLSNQPQHF. DNA of the CDR3: TGTGCCAGCAGCCAAGCCCTCGACAGGGGGCTTAGCAATCAGCCCCAGCATTTT.

This chain links TRBV19 with TRBJ2-6; D call uncertain. V lost 5 bases and J lost 1, with 15 bases in between. CDR3 length: 17 residues. Germline V gene sequence: CDR1 LNHDA, CDR2 SQIVND (reference sequence). DNA for the CDR3: TGTGCCAGTAGTGGAGTCGAGGCCGGGTCTGGGGCCAACGTCCTGACTTTC. This sequence encodes CASSGVEAGSGANVLTF.

The chain is built from TRBV18 and TRBJ2-2, with 7 bases matching TRBD1. Trimming took 6 bases from V and 5 from J; bases not matched to a gene: 9. Looked up from germline, CDR1 is KGHSH and CDR2 is LQKENI. The CDR3 contains 15 residues. This CDR3 reads CASSPPTGRTGELFF. CDR3 DNA sequence: TGTGCCAGCTCGCCCCCGACAGGGCGGACCGGGGAGCTGTTTTTT.